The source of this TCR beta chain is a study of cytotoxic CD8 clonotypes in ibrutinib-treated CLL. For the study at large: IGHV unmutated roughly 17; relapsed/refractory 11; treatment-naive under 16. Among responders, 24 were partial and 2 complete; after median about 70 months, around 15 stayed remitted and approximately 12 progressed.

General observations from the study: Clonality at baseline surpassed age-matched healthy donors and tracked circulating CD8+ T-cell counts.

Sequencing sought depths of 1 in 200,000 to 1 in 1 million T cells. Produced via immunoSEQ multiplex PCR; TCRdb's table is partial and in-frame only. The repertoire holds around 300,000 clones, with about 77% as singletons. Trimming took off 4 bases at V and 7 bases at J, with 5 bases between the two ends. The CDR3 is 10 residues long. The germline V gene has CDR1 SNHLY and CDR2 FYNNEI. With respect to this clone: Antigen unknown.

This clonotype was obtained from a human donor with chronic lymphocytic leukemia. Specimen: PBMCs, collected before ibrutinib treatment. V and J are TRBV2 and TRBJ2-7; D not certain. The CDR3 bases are TGTGCCAGCAGTGCCCGGGAGCAGTACTTC. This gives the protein CASSAREQYF.